This T cell receptor (beta chain) is drawn from a study of blood T cell repertoires in COVID-19. Study background: Samples came from the United States, Italy and Spain, spanning acute and convalescent COVID-19.

Residents of approximately 25 US areas, aged roughly 18 to 89 years, made up the participants. Donors were grouped by their self-reported clinical history. Clones were read by immunoSEQ multiplex PCR, and TCRdb kept only the in-frame ones, dropping some. The sample lists about 300,000 clones, more than 80% occurring once. Germline-derived CDR1 and CDR2 are MDHEN and SYDVKM. The CDR3 consists of 12 residues. The material sequenced was PBMCs or T cells enriched from blood (not recorded which). The clonotype comes from a woman aged 25 to 39 who had recovered from COVID-19. This sequence joins TRBV28 and TRBJ1-6; TRBD1 agrees at 9 bases. In DNA, the CDR3 is TGTTTGTCCGGGACAGGGAATTCACCCCTCCACTTT. It specifies CLSGTGNSPLHF.